Listed below are T cell receptor beta chains from one sample, sequenced in a study of cytomegalovirus exposure and HLA in healthy donors. Method: immunoSEQ multiplex PCR; TCRdb's copy keeps in-frame clones and lacks some. The repertoire consists of about 230,000 clones, with roughly 91% occurring once and the leading ten covering roughly 1%. The specimen was PBMCs. These receptors all come from a woman between 18 and 30 years old in good health and CMV-seronegative. Each CDR3 is given with its conserved first and last residue. The D gene is left open where the match is weak. Rows may omit the clone size; those that give it use once, few, many or a size class.

clone_size: .
v_call: TRBV5-1
d_call: .
j_call: TRBJ2-7
cdr3_aa: CASRGARYEQYF
cdr3_nt: TGCGCCAGCCGGGGGGCGCGGTACGAGCAGTACTTC

clone_size: .
v_call: TRBV2
d_call: TRBD2
j_call: TRBJ2-7
cdr3_aa: CASSEGAGGTYEQYF
cdr3_nt: TGTGCCAGCAGTGAAGGGGCGGGAGGCACATACGAGCAGTACTTC

clone_size: .
v_call: TRBV2
d_call: .
j_call: TRBJ1-2
cdr3_aa: CASSVLRGNYGYTF
cdr3_nt: TGTGCCAGCAGTGTGCTTAGGGGTAACTATGGCTACACCTTC

clone_size: .
v_call: TRBV7-2
d_call: .
j_call: TRBJ1-3
cdr3_aa: CASSPVRQSGNTIYF
cdr3_nt: TGTGCCAGCAGCCCAGTCCGACAGTCTGGAAACACCATATATTTT

clone_size: .
v_call: TRBV27
d_call: .
j_call: TRBJ1-3
cdr3_aa: CASSLPHGSGNTIYF
cdr3_nt: TGTGCCAGCAGTTTGCCCCACGGGTCTGGAAACACCATATATTTT

clone_size: .
v_call: TRBV4-1
d_call: .
j_call: TRBJ1-1
cdr3_aa: CASSQRTGTFSEAFF
cdr3_nt: TGCGCCAGCAGCCAAAGGACGGGGACTTTTTCGGAAGCTTTCTTT

clone_size: .
v_call: TRBV6-6
d_call: TRBD2
j_call: TRBJ2-7
cdr3_aa: CASSRSGISYEQYF
cdr3_nt: TGTGCCAGCAGTCGTAGCGGGATCTCCTACGAGCAGTACTTC

clone_size: .
v_call: TRBV7-2
d_call: TRBD2
j_call: TRBJ2-5
cdr3_aa: CASSLGLAGVSETQYF
cdr3_nt: TGTGCCAGCAGCTTAGGACTAGCGGGAGTATCGGAGACCCAGTACTTC

clone_size: .
v_call: TRBV11-1
d_call: .
j_call: TRBJ2-7
cdr3_aa: CASSWPLVISTSRWQYF
cdr3_nt: TGTGCCAGCAGCTGGCCCCTGGTAATATCTACGAGCAGGTGGCAGTACTTC

clone_size: .
v_call: TRBV5-4
d_call: TRBD2
j_call: TRBJ2-3
cdr3_aa: CASSLLLSGGAIDTQYF
cdr3_nt: TGTGCCAGCAGCTTGCTCCTTAGCGGGGGGGCCATAGATACGCAGTATTTT

clone_size: .
v_call: TRBV5-1
d_call: TRBD2
j_call: TRBJ2-5
cdr3_aa: CASSLRLGTPGGETQYF
cdr3_nt: TGCGCCAGCAGCTTGAGACTCGGGACACCGGGGGGGGAGACCCAGTACTTC

clone_size: .
v_call: TRBV4-1
d_call: TRBD2
j_call: TRBJ2-2
cdr3_aa: CAGSQVALAANTGELFF
cdr3_nt: TGCGCCGGCAGCCAAGTCGCGCTAGCGGCGAACACCGGGGAGCTGTTTTTT

clone_size: few
v_call: TRBV7-3
d_call: .
j_call: TRBJ2-5
cdr3_aa: CASSLLGGKTQYF
cdr3_nt: TGTGCCAGCAGCTTACTCGGGGGAAAGACCCAGTACTTC

clone_size: .
v_call: TRBV7-7
d_call: TRBD1
j_call: TRBJ1-3
cdr3_aa: CASSPTGGPGNTIYF
cdr3_nt: TGTGCCAGCAGCCCCACAGGGGGACCTGGAAACACCATATATTTT

clone_size: .
v_call: TRBV18
d_call: TRBD1
j_call: TRBJ1-1
cdr3_aa: CASSSGTGRNTEAFF
cdr3_nt: TGTGCCAGCTCTTCAGGGACAGGGCGAAACACTGAAGCTTTCTTT

clone_size: .
v_call: TRBV16
d_call: .
j_call: TRBJ2-3
cdr3_aa: CASSRDFTDTQYF
cdr3_nt: TGTGCCAGCAGCCGGGACTTCACAGATACGCAGTATTTT

clone_size: .
v_call: TRBV27
d_call: TRBD2
j_call: TRBJ2-7
cdr3_aa: CASSLERDGYEQYF
cdr3_nt: TGTGCCAGCAGTTTAGAGCGGGATGGCTACGAGCAGTACTTC

clone_size: once
v_call: TRBV5-5
d_call: .
j_call: TRBJ2-1
cdr3_aa: CASSLDLFAAYNEQFF
cdr3_nt: TGTGCCAGCAGCTTGGACCTGTTTGCGGCCTACAATGAGCAGTTCTTC